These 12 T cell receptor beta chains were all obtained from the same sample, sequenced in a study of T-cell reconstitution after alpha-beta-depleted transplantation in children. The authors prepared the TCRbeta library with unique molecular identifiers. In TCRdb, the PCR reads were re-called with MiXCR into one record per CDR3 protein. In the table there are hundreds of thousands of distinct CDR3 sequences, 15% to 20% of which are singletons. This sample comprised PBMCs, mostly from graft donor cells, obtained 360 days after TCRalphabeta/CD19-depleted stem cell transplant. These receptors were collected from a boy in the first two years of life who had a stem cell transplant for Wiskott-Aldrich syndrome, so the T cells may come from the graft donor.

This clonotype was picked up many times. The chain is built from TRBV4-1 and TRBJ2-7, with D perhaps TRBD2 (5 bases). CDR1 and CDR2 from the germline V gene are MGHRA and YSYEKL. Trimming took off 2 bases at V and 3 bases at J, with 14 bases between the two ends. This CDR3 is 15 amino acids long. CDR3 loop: CASSQFLFSGYEQYF. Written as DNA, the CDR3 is TGCGCCAGCAGCCAATTCCTCTTCAGCGGCTACGAGCAGTACTTC.

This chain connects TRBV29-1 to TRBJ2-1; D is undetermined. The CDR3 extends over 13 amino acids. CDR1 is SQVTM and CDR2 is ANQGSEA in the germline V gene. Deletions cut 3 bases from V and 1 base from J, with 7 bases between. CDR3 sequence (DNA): TGCAGCGTTGATTACGGATCCTACAATGAGCAGTTCTTC. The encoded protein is CSVDYGSYNEQFF.

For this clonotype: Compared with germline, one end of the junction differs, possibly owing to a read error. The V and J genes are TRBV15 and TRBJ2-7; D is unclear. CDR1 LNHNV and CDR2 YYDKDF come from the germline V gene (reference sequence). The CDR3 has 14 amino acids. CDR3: CATSRDLEFYKQYF. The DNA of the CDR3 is TGTGCCACCAGCAGAGATTTAGAGTTCTACAAGCAGTACTTC. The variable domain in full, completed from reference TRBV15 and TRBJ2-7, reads DAMVIQNPRYQVTQFGKPVTLSCSQTLNHNVMYWYQQKSSQAPKLLFHYYDKDFNNEADTPDNFQSRRPNTSFCFLDIRSPGLGDTAMYLCATSRDLEFYKQYFGPGTRLTVT.

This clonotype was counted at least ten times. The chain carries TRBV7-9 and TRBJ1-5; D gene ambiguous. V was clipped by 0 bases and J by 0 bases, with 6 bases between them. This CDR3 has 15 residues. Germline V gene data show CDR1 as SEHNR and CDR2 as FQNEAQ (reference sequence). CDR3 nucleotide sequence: TGTGCCAGCAGCTTAGCCAGCTATAGCAATCAGCCCCAGCATTTT. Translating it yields CASSLASYSNQPQHF.

CDR3 region: CASSPGTADFYEQYF. The CDR3 DNA follows: TGTGCCAGCAGCCCTGGGACGGCCGATTTCTACGAGCAGTACTTC. This rearrangement joins TRBV11-2 to TRBJ2-7; D could derive from TRBD1 or TRBD2 (5 bases each). Germline loops: CDR1 SGHAT, CDR2 FQNNGV. The CDR3 extends over 15 amino acids. Trimming left V 5 bases short and J 3 bases short, with 17 bases between.

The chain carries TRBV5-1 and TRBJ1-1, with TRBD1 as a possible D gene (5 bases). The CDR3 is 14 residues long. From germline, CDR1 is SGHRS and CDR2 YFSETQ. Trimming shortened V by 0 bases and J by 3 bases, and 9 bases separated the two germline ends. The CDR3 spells CASSLGQIYTEAFF. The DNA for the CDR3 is TGCGCCAGCAGCTTGGGACAGATCTACACTGAAGCTTTCTTT.

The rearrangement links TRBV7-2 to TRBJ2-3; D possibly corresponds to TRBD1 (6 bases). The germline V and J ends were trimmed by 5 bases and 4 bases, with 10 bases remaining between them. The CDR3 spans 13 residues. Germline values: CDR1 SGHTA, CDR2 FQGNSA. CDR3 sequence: CASSLRQADTQYF. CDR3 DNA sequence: TGTGCCAGCAGCCTCCGACAGGCAGATACGCAGTATTTT. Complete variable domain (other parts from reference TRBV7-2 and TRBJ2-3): GAGVSQSPSNKVTEKGKDVELRCDPISGHTALYWYRQSLGQGLEFLIYFQGNSAPDKSGLPSDRFSAERTGGSVSTLTIQRTQQEDSAVYLCASSLRQADTQYFGPGTRLTVL.

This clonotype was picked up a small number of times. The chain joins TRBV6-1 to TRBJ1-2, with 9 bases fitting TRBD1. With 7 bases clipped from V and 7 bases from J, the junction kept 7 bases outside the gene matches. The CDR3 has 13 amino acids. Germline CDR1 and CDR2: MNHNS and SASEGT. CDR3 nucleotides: TGTGCCAGCACCAAACAGGGGGCGGCTGGCTACACCTTC. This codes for CASTKQGAAGYTF.

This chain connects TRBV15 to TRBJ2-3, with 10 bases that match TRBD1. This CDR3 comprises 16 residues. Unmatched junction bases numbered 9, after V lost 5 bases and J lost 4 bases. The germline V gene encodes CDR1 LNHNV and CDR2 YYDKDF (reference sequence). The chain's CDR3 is CATSSLLDRGSDTQYF. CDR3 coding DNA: TGTGCCACCAGCTCTCTCTTGGACAGGGGGTCAGATACGCAGTATTTT.

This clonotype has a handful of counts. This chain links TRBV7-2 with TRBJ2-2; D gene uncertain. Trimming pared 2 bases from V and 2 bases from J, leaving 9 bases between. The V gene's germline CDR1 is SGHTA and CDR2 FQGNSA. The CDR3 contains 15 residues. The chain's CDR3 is CASSLWLSNTGELFF. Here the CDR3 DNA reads TGTGCCAGCAGCTTATGGCTATCTAACACCGGGGAGCTGTTTTTT.

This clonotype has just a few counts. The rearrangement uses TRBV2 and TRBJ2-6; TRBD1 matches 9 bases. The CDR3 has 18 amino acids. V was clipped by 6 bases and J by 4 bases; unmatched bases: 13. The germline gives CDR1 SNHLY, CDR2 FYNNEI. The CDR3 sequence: CASRWGQGGEEGANVLTF. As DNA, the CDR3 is TGTGCCAGCAGGTGGGGACAGGGAGGGGAAGAAGGGGCCAACGTCCTGACTTTC.

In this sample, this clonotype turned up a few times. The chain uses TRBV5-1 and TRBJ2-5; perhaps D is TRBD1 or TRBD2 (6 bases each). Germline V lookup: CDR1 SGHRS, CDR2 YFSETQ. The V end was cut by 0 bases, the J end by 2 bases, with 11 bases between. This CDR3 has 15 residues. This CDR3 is CASSLVRGLQETQYF. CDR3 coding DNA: TGCGCCAGCAGCTTGGTACGGGGGCTGCAAGAGACCCAGTACTTC. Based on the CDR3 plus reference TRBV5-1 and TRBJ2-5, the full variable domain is KAGVTQTPRYLIKTRGQQVTLSCSPISGHRSVSWYQQTPGQGLQFLFEYFSETQRNKGNFPGRFSGRQFSNSRSEMNVSTLELGDSALYLCASSLVRGLQETQYFGPGTRLLVL.